One TCR beta chain is described in this entry. What it recognizes is unknown. Method: immunoSEQ multiplex PCR; TCRdb's copy keeps in-frame clones and lacks some. The sample has tens of thousands of clones; 92% are singletons. This entry is derived from a study of T cell responses to AZD1222 COVID-19 vaccine. Study-level points and caveats: Baseline seropositives among AZD1222 recipients totaled only five or six. Spike-specific TCR repertoires showed rising breadth and depth after two AZD1222 doses. Among the donors, most were white British and more were female, and clonal diversity was possibly underestimated.

The ends lost 4 bases at V and 5 bases at J; junction bases unmatched: 9. The CDR3 extends over 14 amino acids. CDR1 is GTSNPN, CDR2 SVGIG, per germline (reference sequence). Second-dose intervals near 4 or 12 weeks were combined. The sequence came from an adult who received the AZD1222 COVID-19 vaccine. The sequences come from peripheral blood, collected 28 days after the second AZD1222 dose. This chain joins TRBV30 and TRBJ1-1; 8 bases are a match to TRBD1. CDR3 region: CAWTDRGEGTEAFF. For the CDR3, the DNA is TGTGCCTGGACAGACAGGGGAGAAGGAACTGAAGCTTTCTTT.